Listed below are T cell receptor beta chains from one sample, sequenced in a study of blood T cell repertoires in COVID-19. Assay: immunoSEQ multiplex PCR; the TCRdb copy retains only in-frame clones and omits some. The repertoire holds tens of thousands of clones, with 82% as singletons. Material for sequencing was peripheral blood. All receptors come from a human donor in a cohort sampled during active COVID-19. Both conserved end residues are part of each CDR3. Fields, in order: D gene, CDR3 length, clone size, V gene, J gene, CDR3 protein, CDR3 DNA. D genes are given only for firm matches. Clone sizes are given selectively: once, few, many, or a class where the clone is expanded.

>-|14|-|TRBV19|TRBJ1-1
CASHYGGPGAEAFF
TGTGCCAGCCATTATGGGGGCCCCGGGGCTGAAGCTTTCTTT
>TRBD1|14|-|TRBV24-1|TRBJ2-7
CATNLDRASYEQYF
TGTGCCACCAATTTGGACAGGGCATCCTACGAGCAGTACTTC
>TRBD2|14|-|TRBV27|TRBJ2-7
CASSFSGASYEQYF
TGTGCCAGCAGTTTTAGCGGGGCCTCCTACGAGCAGTACTTC
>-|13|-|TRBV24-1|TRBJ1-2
CATSGTGVYGYTF
TGTGCCACCAGTGGCACAGGAGTCTATGGCTACACCTTC
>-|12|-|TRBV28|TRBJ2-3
CASAGQTDTQYF
TGTGCCAGCGCGGGCCAAACAGATACGCAGTATTTT
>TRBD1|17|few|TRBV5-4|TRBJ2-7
CASSLDLGTGPSYEQYF
TGTGCCAGCAGCTTGGACCTCGGGACAGGGCCGTCCTACGAGCAGTACTTC
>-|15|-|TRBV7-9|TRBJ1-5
CASSSGGFGYQPQHF
TGTGCCAGCAGCTCCGGGGGGTTTGGCTATCAGCCCCAGCATTTT
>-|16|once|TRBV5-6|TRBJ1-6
CASSLASSQGVTPLHF
TGTGCCAGCAGCTTGGCCAGTTCACAGGGAGTGACACCCCTCCACTTT
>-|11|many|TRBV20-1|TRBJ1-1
CSASRGTEAFF
TGCAGTGCTAGTCGGGGCACTGAAGCTTTCTTT
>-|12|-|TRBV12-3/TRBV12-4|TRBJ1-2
CASSQSNYGYTF
TGTGCCAGCAGTCAATCTAACTATGGCTACACCTTC
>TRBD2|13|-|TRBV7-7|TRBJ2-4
CASSLTSRDIQYF
TGTGCTAGCAGCTTGACTAGCCGGGACATTCAGTACTTC
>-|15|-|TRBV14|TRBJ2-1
CASSQDRNSGDEQFF
TGTGCCAGCAGCCAAGATAGGAACTCCGGGGATGAGCAGTTCTTC
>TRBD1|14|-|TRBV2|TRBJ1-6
CASSPEQGDSPLHF
TGTGCCAGCAGCCCGGAACAGGGGGATTCACCCCTCCACTTT